This TCR beta chain was profiled in a study of PD-L1 blockade in urothelial cancer. The overall study: Atezolizumab (1,200 mg intravenously every 3 weeks) began at some point between 2014 and 2016 for patients.

Overall study findings and caveats: Pretreatment TCR clonality in blood under the median foretold superior survival.

A remark on this clone: The antigen remains unidentified.

Indicated time point: peripheral blood 6 weeks after treatment start. Method: immunoSEQ multiplex PCR; TCRdb's copy keeps in-frame clones and lacks some. The sample shows roughly 120,000 clones, 85% to 95% of them seen only once. This CDR3 has 15 amino acids. The germline gives CDR1 SEHNR, CDR2 FQNEAQ (reference sequence). Trimming removed 5 bases from V and 0 bases from J, with 13 bases in between. The V gene is TRBV7-9, the J gene TRBJ1-2; possible D gene TRBD1, 5 bases. The clonotype comes from a man between 60 and 75 years old with urothelial cancer. The sequencing used PBMCs, collected around atezolizumab (anti-PD-L1) treatment. The CDR3 nucleotides read TGTGCCAGCAGCCAGGACACTTCTTCTAACTATGGCTACACCTTC. Its translation: CASSQDTSSNYGYTF.